The rows below give T cell receptor beta chains drawn from one sample of a study of blood T cell repertoires in COVID-19. The protocol was immunoSEQ multiplex PCR, while the TCRdb copy is restricted to in-frame clones and leaves out a portion. The repertoire holds about 100,000 clones, approximately 83% seen once, with 2% to 3% in the top ten. The specimen was PBMCs or T cells enriched from blood (not recorded which). The receptors were sampled from a woman aged 45-60 years who had recovered from COVID-19. Each CDR3 is given with its conserved first and last residue. Fields, in order: CDR3 protein, CDR3 DNA, V gene, clone size, J gene, D gene. The D gene is left open where the match is weak. Expanded clones get a size class; other rows say once, few or many, or leave the size out.

CASSLSSGRALGTDTQYF,TGCGCCAGCAGCCTCTCTAGCGGGAGGGCCCTCGGCACAGATACGCAGTATTTT,TRBV5-1,.,TRBJ2-3,TRBD2
CASSLVNTANYGYTF,TGTGCCAGCAGCTTAGTGAACACCGCTAACTATGGCTACACCTTC,TRBV7-9,.,TRBJ1-2,.
CASSEREGSAAFF,TGTGCCAGCAGTGAAAGGGAGGGTAGTGCAGCTTTCTTT,TRBV2,.,TRBJ1-1,.
CASSQDSSRYF,TGCGCCAGCAGCCAAGACTCTAGTAGGTACTTC,TRBV4-1,once,TRBJ2-4,.
CASINLGRRGERSYGYTF,TGTGCCAGCATCAACCTAGGTCGGCGGGGCGAGAGGAGCTATGGCTACACCTTC,TRBV5-8,.,TRBJ1-2,.
CASSPEYGSPLHF,TGTGCCAGCTCACCCGAGTATGGTTCACCCCTCCACTTT,TRBV18,.,TRBJ1-6,.
CARKRTYRRETQYF,TGTGCCAGGAAAAGGACTTATCGACGGGAGACCCAGTACTTC,TRBV28,.,TRBJ2-5,.
CASNPGPNEKLFF,TGCGCCAGCAACCCAGGGCCTAATGAAAAACTGTTTTTT,TRBV5-1,.,TRBJ1-4,.
CASSFAQANTGELFF,TGTGCCAGCAGTTTTGCCCAGGCCAACACCGGGGAGCTGTTTTTT,TRBV28,.,TRBJ2-2,.
CATSDSTGTKETQYF,TGTGCCACCAGTGATTCCACCGGGACAAAAGAGACCCAGTACTTC,TRBV24-1,.,TRBJ2-5,.
CASSLWPPTRNPNEQFF,TGTGCCAGCAGCTTATGGCCTCCGACCAGGAATCCCAATGAGCAGTTCTTC,TRBV7-9,.,TRBJ2-1,.
CASSQDRNNSPLHF,TGTGCCAGCTCACAGGACAGGAATAATTCACCCCTCCACTTT,TRBV18,.,TRBJ1-6,TRBD1
CASSPPGTSLTTIYF,TGTGCCAGTAGCCCGCCGGGGACTTCGCTTACCACCATATATTTT,TRBV19,.,TRBJ1-3,.
CASSHDRGSGYTF,TGTGCCAGCAGCCACGACAGGGGTTCTGGCTACACCTTC,TRBV7-9,.,TRBJ1-2,TRBD1
CASSRLAGGSLAFYEQYF,TGTGCCAGCAGCAGACTAGCGGGAGGCTCCCTGGCCTTCTACGAGCAGTACTTC,TRBV21-1,.,TRBJ2-7,.
CASSSLRNEQFF,TGCGCCAGCAGTAGTTTGCGCAATGAGCAGTTCTTC,TRBV5-1,.,TRBJ2-1,.
CASRIRRVVPDTQYF,TGTGCCAGCAGGATCCGCAGGGTTGTACCAGATACGCAGTATTTT,TRBV28,.,TRBJ2-3,.
CASSQAGAGYGYTF,TGCGCCAGCAGCCAAGCCGGAGCAGGGTATGGCTACACCTTC,TRBV4-1,.,TRBJ1-2,.
CASIRTGGDNQPQHF,TGTGCCAGCATCCGCACAGGGGGAGACAATCAGCCCCAGCATTTT,TRBV28,few,TRBJ1-5,TRBD1
CASSPGTSVTDTQYF,TGCGCCAGCAGCCCCGGGACTAGTGTCACAGATACGCAGTATTTT,TRBV4-1,.,TRBJ2-3,TRBD2
CASSQDSYLSGANVLTF,TGTGCCAGCAGTCAGGACAGTTATCTCTCTGGGGCCAACGTCCTGACTTTC,TRBV27,.,TRBJ2-6,.
CATSRGAGGDNEQFF,TGTGCCACCAGCAGAGGGGCGGGGGGGGACAATGAGCAGTTCTTC,TRBV15,.,TRBJ2-1,TRBD2
CASRGGENRLYNEQFF,TGTGCCAGTAGAGGGGGTGAGAATCGTCTTTACAATGAGCAGTTCTTC,TRBV19,.,TRBJ2-1,.
CASAGLGQSAYGYTF,TGTGCCAGCGCAGGCTTAGGACAGTCTGCCTATGGCTACACCTTC,TRBV28,once,TRBJ1-2,.
CASSARDRVPTEAFF,TGTGCCAGCAGCGCAAGGGACAGGGTACCCACTGAAGCTTTCTTT,TRBV5-4,.,TRBJ1-1,TRBD1
CASSSLAGEWNEQFF,TGTGCCAGCAGTTCACTAGCGGGAGAGTGGAATGAGCAGTTCTTC,TRBV6-2/TRBV6-3,.,TRBJ2-1,TRBD2
CASRGGRNTEAFF,TGTGCCAGCAGGGGCGGGAGGAACACTGAAGCTTTCTTT,TRBV6-7,.,TRBJ1-1,.
CASAKREGAYEQYF,TGTGCCAGCGCGAAGCGGGAGGGCGCGTACGAGCAGTACTTC,TRBV21-1,.,TRBJ2-7,.
CASSERGLDPDTQYF,TGTGCCAGCAGTGAGCGGGGGCTTGACCCAGATACGCAGTATTTT,TRBV2,.,TRBJ2-3,.
CATSERDNSPLHF,TGTGCCACCAGTGAACGGGATAATTCACCCCTCCACTTT,TRBV24-1,.,TRBJ1-6,.
CASSQDNLIYNEQFF,TGTGCCAGCAGCCAAGACAACCTAATCTACAATGAGCAGTTCTTC,TRBV3-1/TRBV3-2,.,TRBJ2-1,.
CSASQTGVREKLFF,TGCAGTGCTAGTCAAACAGGGGTACGGGAAAAACTGTTTTTT,TRBV20-1,.,TRBJ1-4,TRBD1
CASSQGGSNQPQHF,TGTGCCAGCAGCCAGGGGGGGAGCAATCAGCCCCAGCATTTT,TRBV4-2,.,TRBJ1-5,.
CASSMTSGGYNEQFF,TGTGCCAGTAGCATGACTAGCGGGGGCTACAATGAGCAGTTCTTC,TRBV19,many,TRBJ2-1,TRBD2
CASSQVDILPGAYGYTF,TGCGCCAGCAGCCAAGTTGACATCCTACCTGGGGCATATGGCTACACCTTC,TRBV4-1,.,TRBJ1-2,.
CAILRGGGYEQYF,TGTGCCATTCTCAGAGGGGGCGGCTACGAGCAGTACTTC,TRBV2,.,TRBJ2-7,TRBD1
CASSHGLASYNEQFF,TGTGCCAGCAGCCACGGACTAGCTTCCTACAATGAGCAGTTCTTC,TRBV14,.,TRBJ2-1,TRBD2
CASSQPGNNYEQYF,TGCGCCAGCAGCCAACCAGGGAACAACTACGAGCAGTACTTC,TRBV4-1,once,TRBJ2-7,.
CASPPVGWVAFQETQYF,TGTGCCAGCCCCCCCGTCGGATGGGTAGCTTTTCAAGAGACCCAGTACTTC,TRBV7-9,.,TRBJ2-5,.
CASSSQGYEQYF,TGTGCCAGCAGCTCCCAGGGCTACGAGCAGTACTTC,TRBV7-2,.,TRBJ2-7,.
CASAFGGGYGYTF,TGTGCCAGTGCCTTTGGGGGGGGCTATGGCTACACCTTC,TRBV19,.,TRBJ1-2,.
CASSLATSGLYNEQFF,TGTGCCAGCAGCTTAGCGACTAGCGGCCTTTACAATGAGCAGTTCTTC,TRBV7-6,.,TRBJ2-1,TRBD2
CASSPGQVHEYF,TGTGCCAGCAGTCCTGGACAGGTCCATGAGTATTTT,TRBV2,.,TRBJ2-3,TRBD1
CARSPGGHGETQYF,TGTGCCAGAAGCCCGGGGGGTCACGGGGAGACCCAGTACTTC,TRBV5-3,.,TRBJ2-5,TRBD2
CASSSPRGGAFGYTF,TGTGCCAGCAGTTCACCCCGAGGGGGCGCATTTGGCTACACCTTC,TRBV27,.,TRBJ1-2,TRBD1
CASSYTPSPYEQYF,TGTGCCAGCAGTTATACACCTTCCCCATACGAGCAGTACTTC,TRBV27,.,TRBJ2-7,.
CAISVQGGTDTQYF,TGTGCCATCAGTGTACAGGGGGGTACAGATACGCAGTATTTT,TRBV10-3,.,TRBJ2-3,TRBD1
CASSFRQGGTDTQYF,TGTGCCAGTAGTTTCCGACAGGGTGGCACAGATACGCAGTATTTT,TRBV19,once,TRBJ2-3,TRBD1
CSARDYNEQFF,TGCAGCGCCCGGGACTACAATGAGCAGTTCTTC,TRBV29-1,.,TRBJ2-1,.
CASSGLAVEETQYF,TGTGCCAGCTCGGGACTAGCGGTAGAAGAGACCCAGTACTTC,TRBV2,.,TRBJ2-5,TRBD2
CASRRTLGTGGTGELFF,TGTGCCAGTCGCCGTACCCTAGGGACAGGGGGAACCGGGGAGCTGTTTTTT,TRBV28,.,TRBJ2-2,TRBD1
CASSQDGAYGYTF,TGTGCCAGCAGCCAAGATGGGGCGTATGGCTACACCTTC,TRBV3-1/TRBV3-2,few,TRBJ1-2,.
CASSPLGGGLQPQHF,TGTGCCAGCAGCCCCTTGGGGGGGGGTCTACAGCCCCAGCATTTT,TRBV27,.,TRBJ1-5,.
CASSLDAGGNYGYTF,TGTGCCAGCAGCTTGGATGCAGGGGGCAACTATGGCTACACCTTC,TRBV5-4,.,TRBJ1-2,TRBD1
CASSITVPGQGSDEQYF,TGTGCCAGTAGTATTACTGTCCCGGGACAGGGGTCGGACGAGCAGTACTTC,TRBV19,many,TRBJ2-7,TRBD1